What follows are 18 T cell receptor beta chains derived from one specimen sequenced in a study of blood T cells in healthy people across ages. The second PCR ran about 7 to 12 cycles with a sample-barcoded 5' primer and J-beta primers. TCRdb redid the calling of the 5' RACE reads with MiXCR, one entry per CDR3 protein. The sample has 2 million or so distinct CDR3 sequences; 49% are singletons. The sample comprised blood. The receptors were gathered from a woman aged 40 to 55 in good health.

This clonotype came up a few times. The rearrangement uses TRBV20-1 and TRBJ2-5; the D gene is possibly TRBD2 (5 bases). V was cut by 0 bases and J by 3 bases, with 11 bases left in between. Germline V CDR1 and CDR2: DFQATT, SNEGSKA (reference sequence). CDR3 length: 14 amino acids. CDR3 loop: CSARDPIGKETQYF. Here the CDR3 DNA reads TGCAGTGCTAGAGATCCGATCGGGAAAGAGACCCAGTACTTC.

The chain recombines TRBV7-9 with TRBJ2-5; no firm D call. The DNA end lines up better with TRBJ2-7; the J call may be wrong. In germline, CDR1 is SEHNR, CDR2 FQNEAQ (reference sequence). CDR3 length: 14 residues. Written as DNA, the CDR3 is TGTGCCAGCAGCTTAAGTCGTTCGAGTGGCGAGCAGTACTTC. Its translation: CASSLSRSSGEQYF.

This clonotype has only a few counts. The CDR3: CASSTDRGYTRNEQFF. The DNA for the CDR3 is TGTGCCAGCAGTACGGACAGGGGCTACACCAGGAATGAGCAGTTCTTC. The chain has TRBV28 and TRBJ2-1, with 9 positions matching TRBD1. Unmatched junction bases numbered 12, after V lost 5 bases and J lost 7 bases. Germline lookup yields CDR1 MDHEN and CDR2 SYDVKM. CDR3 length equals 16 residues.

CDR3 sequence (DNA): TGTGCCAGCAGTTACCGGACAGGGAACGGCTACACCTTC. It yields the protein CASSYRTGNGYTF. The rearrangement links TRBV6-2 or TRBV6-3 to TRBJ1-2, with 8 bases fitting TRBD1. The V gene's germline CDR1 is MNHEY and CDR2 SVGEGT. The CDR3 spans 13 residues. With 2 bases clipped from V and 8 bases from J, the junction kept 4 bases outside the gene matches.

There are a few counts of this clonotype. The V and J genes are TRBV7-9 and TRBJ2-7, with TRBD1 matching over 9 bases. The V segment lost 5 bases and the J segment 5 bases; nucleotides outside the gene matches: 7. Germline V CDR1 and CDR2: SEHNR, FQNEAQ (reference sequence). This CDR3 is built from 14 residues. Here the CDR3 DNA reads TGTGCCAGCAGCGTTGGACAGGGGATCCACGAGCAGTACTTC. Residues: CASSVGQGIHEQYF.

This clonotype was counted a few times. The CDR3 region has the DNA TGCAGCGGGGTCGATGGACAGGGTCAAGAGACCCAGTACTTC. It is translated as CSGVDGQGQETQYF. The chain couples TRBV29-1 to TRBJ2-5, with TRBD1 identical over 8 bases. Germline V gives CDR1 SQVTM, CDR2 ANQGSEA. This CDR3 is 14 amino acids long. V shed 7 bases and J 2 bases; nucleotides not matched to a gene: 9.

The chain is built from TRBV20-1 and TRBJ2-5, with TRBD2 matching 10 bases. Germline CDR1 and CDR2: DFQATT and SNEGSKA (reference sequence). The CDR3 is 15 amino acids. The J segment lost 3 bases and the V segment lost 5 bases, leaving 9 bases of the junction unmatched. The CDR3, as DNA: TGCAGTGCTCCTCATACCGGGACTAGCGAAGAGACCCAGTACTTC. This codes for CSAPHTGTSEETQYF.

DNA for the CDR3: TGTGCCAGCAGCAGAGGACAGGGGATCACCGGGGAGCTGTTTTTT. Amino acids: CASSRGQGITGELFF. The chain joins TRBV7-9 to TRBJ2-2, with TRBD1 matching over 9 bases. Trimming took 5 bases from V and 4 from J; bases not matched to a gene: 5. CDR1 is SEHNR, CDR2 FQNEAQ, per germline (reference sequence). The CDR3 has 15 amino acids.

The chain uses TRBV27 and TRBJ2-7; 8 nucleotides agree with TRBD1. Germline CDR1 is MNHEY and CDR2 is SMNVEV (reference sequence). This CDR3 has 16 amino acids. Losses at the gene ends were 4 bases for V and 1 base for J; bases not matched to a gene: 9. The CDR3 reads CASSSWGQAKSYEQYF. The CDR3 nucleotides are TGTGCCAGCAGTTCGTGGGGACAGGCAAAATCCTACGAGCAGTACTTC.

Regarding this clonotype: One junction end disagrees with the germline gene, perhaps due to a read error. This rearrangement joins TRBV29-1 to TRBJ2-4; perhaps D is TRBD1 or TRBD2 (7 bases each). CDR1 is SQVTM, CDR2 ANQGSEA, per germline. The CDR3 length is 15 residues. CDR3 residues: CGVPTGRGPKNIQYF. The CDR3 DNA reads as TGCGGCGTTCCGACAGGGCGGGGGCCCAAAAACATTCAGTACTTC.

This clonotype was picked up one time. The V call is TRBV7-2, the J call TRBJ2-1; D is unclear. Trimming took off 5 bases at V and 1 base at J, with 9 bases between the two ends. Looked up from germline, CDR1 is SGHTA and CDR2 is FQGNSA. The CDR3 length is 14 residues. The CDR3 loop reads CASSAMLSYNEQFF. CDR3 DNA sequence: TGTGCCAGCAGCGCTATGCTGTCCTACAATGAGCAGTTCTTC.

There are many counts of this clonotype. J is TRBJ2-6 and V is TRBV28; D is perhaps TRBD1 or TRBD2 (5 bases each). This CDR3 is built from 18 residues. V was pared by 6 bases and J by 0 bases, with 18 bases between. Germline-derived CDR1 and CDR2 are MDHEN and SYDVKM. The CDR3 coding sequence is TGTGCCAGCAGCCCCCCGGGGCGGCCACTCTCTGGGGCCAACGTCCTGACTTTC. Encoded protein: CASSPPGRPLSGANVLTF.

J is TRBJ2-4 and V is TRBV7-2, with D tentatively TRBD2 (6 bases). Gene TRBJ2-5 matches the end of the DNA better, so the J call may be wrong. CDR1 and CDR2 (germline): SGHTA, FQGNSA. CDR3 length equals 16 residues. CDR3 sequence reads: CASSLARGTPAETQYF. CDR3 DNA: TGTGCCAGCAGCTTAGCCCGCGGGACCCCAGCGGAGACCCAGTACTTC.

This clonotype was observed once. This chain links TRBV4-2 with TRBJ2-1, with 7 bases aligning to TRBD1. CDR1 is LGHNA and CDR2 is YNFKEQ in the germline V gene. V shed 3 bases and J 3 bases; nucleotides not matched to a gene: 5. CDR3 length: 15 residues. This chain's CDR3 is CASSHGTVVYNEQFF. CDR3 sequence (DNA): TGTGCCAGCAGCCACGGGACAGTGGTCTACAATGAGCAGTTCTTC.

This chain links TRBV20-1 with TRBJ2-7, with no clear D. Trimming left V 0 bases short and J 1 base short, with 7 bases between. Per germline, CDR1 DFQATT and CDR2 SNEGSKA (reference sequence). The CDR3 contains 13 residues. The DNA for the CDR3 is TGCAGTGCTAGAGACGCACTATCCTACGAGCAGTACTTC. This translates into CSARDALSYEQYF.

To note about this clonotype: The CDR3 carries no conserved terminal phenylalanine or tryptophan, so it likely arises from a read error. The chain carries TRBV5-1 and TRBJ2-7; D is ambiguous. Germline assignment: CDR1 SGHRS and CDR2 YFSETQ. V was trimmed by 0 bases and J by 1 base, leaving 11 bases between them. This CDR3 has 15 residues. CDR3 protein: CASSLVRGSSYEQYI. DNA for the CDR3: TGCGCCAGCAGCTTGGTGAGAGGTTCTTCCTACGAGCAGTACATC.

In this sample, this clonotype turned up a few times. The V gene is TRBV5-1, the J gene TRBJ2-1; possibly TRBD1 or TRBD2 for D (6 bases each). V gave up 10 bases and J gave up 2 bases, with 22 bases separating them. There are 16 residues in the CDR3. Per the germline V gene, CDR1 is SGHRS and CDR2 is YFSETQ. CDR3 region: CAGGPSRRITYNEQFF. The CDR3 DNA sequence: TGCGCCGGGGGGCCCAGCAGGCGTATCACCTACAATGAGCAGTTCTTC.

The genes are TRBV6-5 and TRBJ1-2; D perhaps matches TRBD1 (6 bases). The CDR3 totals 12 residues. Germline V gives CDR1 MNHEY, CDR2 SVGAGI. Trimming left V 7 bases short and J 7 bases short, with 13 bases between. The CDR3, as DNA: TGTGCCAGCACCCAAGGAGGGGGTGGCTACACCTTC. Translation gives CASTQGGGGYTF.